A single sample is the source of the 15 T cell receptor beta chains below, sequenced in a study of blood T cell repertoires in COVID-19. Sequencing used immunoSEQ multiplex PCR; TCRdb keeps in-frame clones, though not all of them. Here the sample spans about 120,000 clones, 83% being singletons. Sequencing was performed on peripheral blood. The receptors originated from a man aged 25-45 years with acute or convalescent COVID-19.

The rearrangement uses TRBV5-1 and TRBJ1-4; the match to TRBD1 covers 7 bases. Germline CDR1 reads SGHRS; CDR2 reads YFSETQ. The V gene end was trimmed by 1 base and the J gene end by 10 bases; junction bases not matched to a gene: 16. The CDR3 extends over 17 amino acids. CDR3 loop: CASSLPGTGSHRGKLFF. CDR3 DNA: TGCGCCAGCAGCTTGCCCGGGACGGGATCCCACAGGGGAAAACTGTTTTTT.

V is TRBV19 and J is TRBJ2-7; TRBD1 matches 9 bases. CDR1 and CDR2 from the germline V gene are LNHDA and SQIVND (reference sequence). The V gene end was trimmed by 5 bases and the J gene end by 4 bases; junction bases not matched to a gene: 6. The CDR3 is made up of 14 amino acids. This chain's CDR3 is CASSAQGAYYEQYF. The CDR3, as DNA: TGTGCCAGTAGTGCACAGGGGGCCTATTACGAGCAGTACTTC.

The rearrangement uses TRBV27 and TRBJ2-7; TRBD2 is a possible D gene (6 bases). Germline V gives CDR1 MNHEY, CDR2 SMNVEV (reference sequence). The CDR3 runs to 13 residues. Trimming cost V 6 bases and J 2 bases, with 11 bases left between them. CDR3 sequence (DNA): TGTGCCAGCAGGCGGGATATCACCTACGAGCAGTACTTC. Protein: CASRRDITYEQYF.

CDR3 sequence (DNA): TGTGCCAGCAGCCTGGATTATCAAGGAGGAGCTTTCTTT. It specifies CASSLDYQGGAFF. The chain uses TRBV5-6 and TRBJ1-1; D is undetermined. Germline values: CDR1 SGHDT, CDR2 YYEEEE. The CDR3 contains 13 residues. V was clipped by 4 bases and J by 10 bases, with 17 bases between them.

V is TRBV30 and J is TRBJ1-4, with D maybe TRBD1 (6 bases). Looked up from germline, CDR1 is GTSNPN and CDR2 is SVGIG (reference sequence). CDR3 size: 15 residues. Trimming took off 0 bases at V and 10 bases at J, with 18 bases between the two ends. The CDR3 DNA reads TGTGCCTGGAGTGTGGGGACAAGGACGGACGGAAAACTGTTTTTT. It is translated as CAWSVGTRTDGKLFF.

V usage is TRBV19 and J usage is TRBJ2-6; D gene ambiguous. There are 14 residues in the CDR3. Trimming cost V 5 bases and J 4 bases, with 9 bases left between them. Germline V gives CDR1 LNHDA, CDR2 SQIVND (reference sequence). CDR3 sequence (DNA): TGTGCCAGTAGTGAGGTTGGGGGGGCCAACGTCCTGACTTTC. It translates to CASSEVGGANVLTF.

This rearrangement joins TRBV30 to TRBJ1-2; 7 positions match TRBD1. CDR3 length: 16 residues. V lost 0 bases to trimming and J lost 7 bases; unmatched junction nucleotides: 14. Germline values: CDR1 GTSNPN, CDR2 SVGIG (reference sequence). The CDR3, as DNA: TGTGCCTGGAGTGTCCCAGAGGAGGGGGCTAGTCGTGGCTACACCTTC. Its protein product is CAWSVPEEGASRGYTF. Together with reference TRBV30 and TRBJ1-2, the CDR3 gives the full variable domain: SQTIHQWPATLVQPVGSPLSLECTVEGTSNPNLYWYRQAAGRGLQLLFYSVGIGQISSEVPQNLSASRPQDRQFILSSKKLLLSDSGFYLCAWSVPEEGASRGYTFGSGTRLTVV.

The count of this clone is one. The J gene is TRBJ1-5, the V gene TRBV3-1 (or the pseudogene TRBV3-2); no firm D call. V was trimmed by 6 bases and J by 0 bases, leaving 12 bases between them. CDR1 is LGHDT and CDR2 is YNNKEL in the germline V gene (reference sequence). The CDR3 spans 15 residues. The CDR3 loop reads CASSRGAPSNQPQHF. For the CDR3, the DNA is TGTGCCAGCAGTCGGGGTGCCCCTAGCAATCAGCCCCAGCATTTT.

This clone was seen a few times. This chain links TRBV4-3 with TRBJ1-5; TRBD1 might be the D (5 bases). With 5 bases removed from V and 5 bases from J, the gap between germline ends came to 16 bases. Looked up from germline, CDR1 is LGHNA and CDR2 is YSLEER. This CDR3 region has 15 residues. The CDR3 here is CASSKTTGVHQPQHF. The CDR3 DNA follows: TGCGCCAGCAGCAAGACAACGGGGGTCCATCAGCCCCAGCATTTT.

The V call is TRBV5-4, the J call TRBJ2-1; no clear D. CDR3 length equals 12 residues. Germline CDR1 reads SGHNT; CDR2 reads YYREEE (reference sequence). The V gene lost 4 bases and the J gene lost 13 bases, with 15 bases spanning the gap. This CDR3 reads CASSTDRVRQFF. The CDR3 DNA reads TGTGCCAGCAGCACCGACCGGGTACGTCAGTTCTTC.

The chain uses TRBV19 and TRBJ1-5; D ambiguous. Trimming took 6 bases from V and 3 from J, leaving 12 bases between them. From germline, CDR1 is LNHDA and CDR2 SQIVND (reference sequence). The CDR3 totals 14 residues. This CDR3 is CASRKDTTNQPQHF. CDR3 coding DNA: TGTGCCAGTAGAAAAGACACGACCAATCAGCCCCAGCATTTT. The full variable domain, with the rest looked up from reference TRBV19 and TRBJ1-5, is DGGITQSPKYLFRKEGQNVTLSCEQNLNHDAMYWYRQDPGQGLRLIYYSQIVNDFQKGDIAEGYSVSREKKESFPLTVTSAQKNPTAFYLCASRKDTTNQPQHFGDGTRLSIL.

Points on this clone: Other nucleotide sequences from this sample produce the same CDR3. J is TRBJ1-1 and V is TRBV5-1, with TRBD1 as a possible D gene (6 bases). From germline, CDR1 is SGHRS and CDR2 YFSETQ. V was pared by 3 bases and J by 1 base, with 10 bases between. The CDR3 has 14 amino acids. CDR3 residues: CASSSGQPNTEAFF. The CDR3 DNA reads TGCGCCAGCAGCTCCGGACAGCCGAACACTGAAGCTTTCTTT.

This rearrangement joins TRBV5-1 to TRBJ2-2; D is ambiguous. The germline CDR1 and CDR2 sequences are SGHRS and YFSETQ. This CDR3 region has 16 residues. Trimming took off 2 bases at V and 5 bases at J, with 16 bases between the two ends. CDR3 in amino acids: CASSFSPGSYTGELFF. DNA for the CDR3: TGCGCCAGCAGCTTTTCCCCAGGTAGTTATACCGGGGAGCTGTTTTTT.

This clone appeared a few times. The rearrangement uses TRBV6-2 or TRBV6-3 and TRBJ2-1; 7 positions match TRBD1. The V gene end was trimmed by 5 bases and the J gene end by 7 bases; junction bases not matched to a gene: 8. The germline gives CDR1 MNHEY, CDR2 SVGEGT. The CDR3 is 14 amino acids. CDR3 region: CASSILRGINEQFF. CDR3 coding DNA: TGTGCCAGCAGTATACTCAGGGGGATTAATGAGCAGTTCTTC.

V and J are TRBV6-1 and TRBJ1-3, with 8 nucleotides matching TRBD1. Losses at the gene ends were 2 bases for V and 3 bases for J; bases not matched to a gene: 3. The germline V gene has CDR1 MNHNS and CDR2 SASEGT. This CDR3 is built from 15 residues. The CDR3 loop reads CASSEQGALGNTIYF. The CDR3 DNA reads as TGTGCCAGCAGTGAACAGGGGGCGCTTGGAAACACCATATATTTT.